The clone carrying this T cell receptor (beta chain) occurred once. What it binds is unknown. The data were obtained in a study of cytomegalovirus exposure and HLA in healthy donors. Study-wide background: Earlier, 200 million or so T cells were analyzed, and 90 million to 120 million unique TCR beta sequences were found among them. The study placed about 81% of its approximately 400 genotyped donors in the Caucasian-associated ancestry cluster.

CDR3 length: 16 residues. The ends lost 0 bases at V and 8 bases at J; junction bases unmatched: 8. CDR1 SGHAT and CDR2 FQNNGV come from the germline V gene. Regarding the study as a whole: In an earlier analysis, in several hundred donors, most V segments appeared productive either ~90% or ~30% of the time.

The PCR employed 60 Vbeta primers together with 13 Jbeta primers. Measured with immunoSEQ multiplex PCR; TCRdb has only the in-frame clones, and not every one. The profile shows approximately 150,000 clones, about three fifths of them singletons. Samples came from healthy bone marrow donors. The sequenced sample consisted of PBMCs. V usage is TRBV11-2 and J usage is TRBJ1-4; 8 positions match TRBD1. The receptor was derived from a woman aged 25 to 39 in good health and CMV-seropositive. The CDR3 sequence: CASSLDSRTGSEKLFF. CDR3 DNA: TGTGCCAGCAGCTTAGATAGTAGGACAGGGAGCGAAAAACTGTTTTTT.